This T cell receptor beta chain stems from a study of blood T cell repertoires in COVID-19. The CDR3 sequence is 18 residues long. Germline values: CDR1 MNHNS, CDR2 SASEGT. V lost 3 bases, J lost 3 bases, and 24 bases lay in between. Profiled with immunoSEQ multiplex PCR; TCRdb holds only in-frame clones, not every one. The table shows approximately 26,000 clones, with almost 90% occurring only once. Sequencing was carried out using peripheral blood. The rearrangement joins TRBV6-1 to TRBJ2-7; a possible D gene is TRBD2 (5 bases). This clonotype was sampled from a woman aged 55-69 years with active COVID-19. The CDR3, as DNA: TGTGCCAGCAGTGACCCGGAGGAACGCACAACCCCATTCTACGAGCAGTACTTC. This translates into CASSDPEERTTPFYEQYF.